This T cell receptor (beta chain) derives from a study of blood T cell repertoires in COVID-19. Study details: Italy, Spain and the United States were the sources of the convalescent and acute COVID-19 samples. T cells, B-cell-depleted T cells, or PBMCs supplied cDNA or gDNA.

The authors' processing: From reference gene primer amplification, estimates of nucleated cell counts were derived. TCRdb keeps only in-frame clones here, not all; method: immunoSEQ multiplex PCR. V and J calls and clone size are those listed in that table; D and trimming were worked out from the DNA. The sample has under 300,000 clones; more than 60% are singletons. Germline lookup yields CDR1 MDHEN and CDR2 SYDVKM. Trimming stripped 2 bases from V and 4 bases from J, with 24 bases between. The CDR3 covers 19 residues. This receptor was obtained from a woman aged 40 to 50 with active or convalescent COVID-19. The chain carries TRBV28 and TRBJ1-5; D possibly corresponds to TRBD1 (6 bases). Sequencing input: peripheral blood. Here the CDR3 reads CASSLVEVTGRVTNQPQHF. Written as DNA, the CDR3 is TGTGCCAGCAGTTTAGTTGAAGTAACAGGGAGGGTAACGAATCAGCCCCAGCATTTT.